This T cell receptor beta chain was captured in a study of shared clonotypes between healthy human individuals (dated by TCRdb to about 2020). Context from the whole study: The cohort included a few men and a couple of women between 18 and 49 years of age. For each donor, CD4 naive and CD4 memory were each given three plates, CD8 naive was given two plates, and CD8 memory was given one plate. To estimate repertoire size and how much clonotype sharing occurs between individuals, the study deeply sequenced the blood TCR repertoires of several healthy adults. To increase sequencing depth and limit assay-specific biases, TCR repertoire library preparation and sequencing were carried out by different laboratories using diverse techniques. Per donor, leukapheresis produced somewhere between about 0.8 and 9.5 billion PBMCs. Study-wide conclusions, independent of this receptor: Estimated clonotype richness was generally larger for naive than for memory subsets. When a few donors were compared, the shared fraction of clonotypes was about 5% for naive CD4, roughly 3.3% for naive CD8, 2.3% for memory CD4, and around 0.37% for memory CD8. The genetic and exposure-history diversity represented was limited by the small number of donors. Based on pairwise subsampling, the degree of clonotype sharing among donors was expected to be affected by sequencing depth. Incomplete sequencing was indicated by rarefaction of sorted-subset datasets, despite the large sequencing depth. Only blood was sampled, and tissue TCR repertoires likely differ from those in blood. Higher generation probabilities were observed for clonotypes shared by all four sorted-subset donors than for non-shared clonotypes.

Details on this clone: The antigen it binds to is not known. The record has no base qualities; no much larger clone is one base away.

The CDR3 sequence holds 14 residues, the cysteine and phenylalanine included. CDR3 DNA is the only sequence kept; it has 42 bases, read in frame from the first base. CDR1 and CDR2, looked up from the germline V gene, are SGHRS and YFSETQ. V trim: 2 bases; J trim: 4 bases; unmatched bases: 6. Using the deep immunoSEQ assay, multiplex PCR amplified TCR CDR3 regions from genomic DNA. Extracted genomic DNA from each cell subset was distributed evenly across all wells of several immunoSEQ 96-well plates, and each plate was treated as a replicate. For sorted subsets, about 210 ng of genomic DNA, equivalent to around 30,000 T cell genomes, went into each replicate PCR. Purified libraries were measured with a Qubit 3.0 fluorometer, size-checked on a Bioanalyzer 2100, and measured again with the KAPA Library Quantification kit. Each immunoSEQ 96-well plate was sequenced on its own single-read 150-cycle Illumina NextSeq 550 flow cell. From the authors' description of their analysis: The immunoSEQ output contained only junctional sequences without quality scores, so filtering could not match that applied to full-length reads. Sequences were annotated with PyIR, a Python wrapper for IgBLAST v1.9, using IMGT germline references to assign V/J genes and CDR3. Reads with weak V/J assignments (E-value above 1e-6), missing CDR3, stop codons, out-of-frame junctions, or ambiguous translated residues were removed. V3J clonotypes were defined as sequences sharing the same inferred V gene, J gene, and CDR3 amino acid sequence. The percentage overlap between two repertoires was calculated by dividing the number of shared unique clonotypes by the size of the smaller repertoire. Richness of each repertoire was evaluated using RTK rarefaction, the Chao1 estimator, and Recon v2.1 estimates of unobserved clonotypes. Generation probabilities were computed with OLGA for all TCRbeta clonotypes obtained by the gDNA method from four donors. Not all clones reach the TCRdb copy of this immuneACCESS table, which keeps in-frame sequences only. Checked studies attribute under half of the gap to unresolved V genes and leave the rest unexplained. V and J calls and clone size are given by that table; D and trimming were obtained from the DNA. Counted in this sample were some 2 million clones; 95% of them appeared once. The ten largest clonotypes hold more than 0.1% of the sample.

The donors were healthy, HIV-negative adults who had no recently reported acute infections or vaccinations. All donors were Caucasian adults living in Nashville, Tennessee, USA. CD4+ T cells were enriched through magnetic negative selection, after which naive cells were positively selected on CD45RA and the remaining negative fraction served as the memory subset. Blood was collected by leukapheresis, and PBMCs were isolated by Ficoll-Histopaque density gradient centrifugation and then cryopreserved in liquid nitrogen vapor phase. Analytical flow cytometry was used to check the purity and quantity of each magnetically sorted T cell population. Genomic DNA was isolated from each sorted fraction and quantified by UV absorbance on a Nanodrop 2000c.

The receptor comes from a man younger than 35 in good health. The chain links TRBV5-1 with TRBJ2-7, with 7 bases matching TRBD2. Sequenced material: naive CD4+ T cells sorted from blood. In light of the paper, this sample's cell subset or site label describes: CD45RA+ positively selected. The DNA sequence follows: TGCGCCAGCAGCTTTACTAGCGCTTTATACGAGCAGTACTTC. This codes for CASSFTSALYEQYF.